This TCR beta chain was sequenced for a study of long-term antiretroviral therapy in people with HIV (dated 2022 in TCRdb). Regarding the study in general: The earliest samples were collected about a decade before the 2015 WHO recommendation for immediate ART, when ART was typically delayed until CD4 counts fell. Test extractions of a monoclonal T-cell line alongside some 35 polyclonal samples showed no cross-contamination during QIAcube processing. Among the roughly 30 participants with HIV, around ten were female. From fewer than 35 adults with confirmed HIV infection, the cohort provided approximately 190 cryopreserved PBMC samples, gathered serially across a mean of around 6 years (range 1-12). A retrospective serial study tested whether changes in peripheral blood TRB repertoire composition and diversity were associated with ART initiation and durable HIV suppression.

A note on this clone: No cognate antigen has been identified for it. Per-base qualities were not stored, and no clone one base away is much larger.

General findings and caveats noted by the study authors: No data were available on ART adherence, viral resistance or therapy changes, limiting inferences about post-ART repertoire changes. Expanded TRB clones identified before ART initiation dominated the repertoire at all time points, although this dominance fluctuated and declined in many PLHIV after ART. ART initiation was associated with a significant increase in TRB diversity, but diversity stayed significantly below transplant donor controls even after long-term ART. CDR3 length ranges in HIV repertoires were narrower than in controls, and network structure suggested an antigen-experienced repertoire with only a slight naive shift after ART. Since PBMC availability was limited, sequencing covered only the TCR beta chain, with no alpha chain pairing. Because pre-ART samples had limited cell numbers, unsorted PBMC were profiled rather than sorted CD4+ and CD8+ T cells. The samples span the years 2004 to 2017, and the ART regimens used at that time may not be as effective as current regimens.

The CDR3 goes from the cysteine to the phenylalanine over 15 residues. Of all the DNA, just the CDR3 is kept, 45 bases in frame from base 1. The V end loses 4 bases and the J end loses 2 bases, and a stretch of 15 bases separates them. The germline V gene (reference sequence) gives CDR1 as SGHAT and CDR2 as FQDESV. Inclusion was restricted to participants for whom at least one PBMC sample before ART initiation and at least two post-ART samples were available. Treatment was received in the United States of America by all participants with HIV. Cryopreserved samples of 1-10 million PBMC were thawed and washed before DNA extraction. At the time of the earliest PBMC sample, participants with HIV were aged between about 23 and 54 years. PBMC samples were contributed by each participant from 1-4 timepoints before ART initiation and 2-8 timepoints after ART initiation, with a median of 7 samples. For every participant, serial HIV viral load, CD4+ T-cell count, ART history and demographic data were obtained. A Qiagen kit on a QIAcube was used to extract genomic DNA from unsorted PBMC, with samples processed in batches of 12.

Sequencing of the TRB variable region was done with the immunoSEQ hsTCRB v3.0 assay at survey level resolution. TRB sequencing targeted a depth of about 40,000-55,000 T-cell genomes per sample. An Illumina MiSeq with a v3 150-cycle kit was used to sequence the pooled TRB libraries. Concerning the study's data processing: Repertoire analysis ran in R within a reproducible Nextflow workflow covering QC, data transformation and analysis. LymphoSeq2, an R package for exploring AIRR-Seq data, was used to implement the custom analyses. Several samples that produced fewer than 5000 total TRB sequences were removed, so 150 to 200 HIV repertoires were analyzed. Among the 190 or so HIV repertoires that were kept, around 59 were collected before ART initiation and some 130 were collected after ART initiation. Repertoires were downsampled to 5000 TRB nucleotide sequences, and summary statistics were averaged over 100 downsampling iterations. TRB sequences were retained for analysis only if CDR3 regions of at least seven amino acids were present. A Shannon entropy-derived clonality score and the Gini coefficient were used to measure diversity. In the repertoire networks, any two of the top 5000 CDR3 amino acid sequences were connected whenever the two sequences differed by an edit distance of one. GLIPH2 predicted antigen specificity groups and MHC restriction for TRB CDR3 amino acid sequences. Known CMV, EBV, HIV or tissue antigen associations were flagged by matching CDR3 amino acid sequences against VDJdb and McPAS-TCR. Pre-ART, post-ART and control groups were compared with Wilcoxon signed-rank tests and Holm-Bonferroni correction. Drawn from immuneACCESS, this table holds only the in-frame rearrangements with V and J called that TCRdb kept. Clones are partly lost; checked studies trace under half to an unresolved V gene and leave the rest unexplained. V, J and clone size derive from that table, while D and trimming were established from the DNA sequence. The sample data list about 24,000 clones, and 80% to 85% of these were observed just once. The top ten hold roughly 16% of the sample.

The chain couples TRBV11-1 to TRBJ2-7; the D gene is perhaps TRBD1, from 5 matching bases. The source was unsorted PBMCs, collected about 4.1 years after starting antiretroviral therapy. This receptor was obtained from a young man with HIV. The DNA is TGTGCCAGCAGCTCTTCAGGGCTGATGCCCTACGAGCAGTACTTC. It encodes CASSSSGLMPYEQYF.